The 18 T cell receptor beta chains in this list originate from one sample, sequenced in a study of blood T cell repertoires in COVID-19. Sequencing used immunoSEQ multiplex PCR; TCRdb keeps in-frame clones, though not all of them. The data show under 80,000 clones, with around 89% seen just once and 14% held by the top ten. The sample consisted of peripheral blood. These receptors were taken from a man between 65 and 85 years old with active or convalescent COVID-19.

V and J are TRBV11-2 and TRBJ2-7; 10 bases fit TRBD1. V trimming: 4 bases; J trimming: 3 bases; junction bases outside the gene matches: 12. This CDR3 is 17 amino acids long. Germline V gene data show CDR1 as SGHAT and CDR2 as FQNNGV. For the CDR3, the DNA is TGTGCCAGCAGCTCAGGGAGGATCCGGGACAGGGGCTACGAGCAGTACTTC. Protein sequence: CASSSGRIRDRGYEQYF.

The chain couples TRBV25-1 to TRBJ1-1; a possible D gene is TRBD1 (5 bases). Trimming removed 5 bases at V and 6 bases at J, with 16 bases between. The germline gives CDR1 MGHDK, CDR2 SYGVNS. The CDR3 contains 14 residues. The chain's CDR3 is CASSSNKQVPEAFF. The CDR3 coding sequence is TGTGCCAGCAGTTCCAATAAACAGGTACCTGAAGCTTTCTTT.

This clone showed up just once. The V and J genes are TRBV25-1 and TRBJ2-7, with 9 bases fitting TRBD1. J was trimmed by 0 bases and V by 2 bases; bases with no gene match: 2. Looked up from germline, CDR1 is MGHDK and CDR2 is SYGVNS. The CDR3 runs 15 residues. The CDR3: CASSETGGISYEQYF. The CDR3 DNA reads as TGTGCCAGCAGTGAAACAGGGGGCATCTCCTACGAGCAGTACTTC.

The rearrangement uses TRBV1 and TRBJ2-2; the table calls TRBD2, which could not be checked here. TRBV1 is annotated as a pseudogene. The CDR3 runs to 17 residues. CDR3 sequence: CTSSQVPRTTNTGELFF. CDR3 DNA: TGCACCAGCAGCCAAGTCCCCCGTACTACGAACACCGGGGAGCTGTTTTTT.

The genes are TRBV7-9 and TRBJ2-5, with 12 bases that match TRBD2. The V segment lost 5 bases and the J segment 1 base; nucleotides outside the gene matches: 5. The CDR3 has 16 amino acids. Germline V gene lookup returns CDR1 SEHNR and CDR2 FQNEAQ (reference sequence). CDR3 nucleotide sequence: TGTGCCAGCAGCAGAGGACTAGCGGGGAGCCAAGAGACCCAGTACTTC. Residues: CASSRGLAGSQETQYF.

This rearrangement joins TRBV7-6 to TRBJ1-1; 10 nucleotides line up with TRBD1. The CDR3 runs 14 residues. The junction had 8 bases not matched to a gene; V was cut back by 8 bases and J by 5 bases. Per the germline V gene, CDR1 is SGHVS and CDR2 is FNYEAQ. The CDR3 loop reads CASVLGTGETEAFF. CDR3 DNA: TGTGCCAGCGTTCTCGGGACAGGGGAAACTGAAGCTTTCTTT. The full variable domain, completed using reference TRBV7-6 and TRBJ1-1, is GAGVSQSPRYKVTKRGQDVALRCDPISGHVSLYWYRQALGQGPEFLTYFNYEAQQDKSGLPNDRFSAERPEGSISTLTIQRTEQRDSAMYRCASVLGTGETEAFFGQGTRLTVV.

CDR3 sequence (DNA): TGTGCCAGCAGTTCCCTCTTAGGGGCGCAGTACTTC. This codes for CASSSLLGAQYF. V is TRBV2 and J is TRBJ2-7; possibly TRBD1 for D (5 bases). V was trimmed by 5 bases and J by 9 bases, leaving 14 bases between them. This CDR3 has 12 residues. CDR1 SNHLY and CDR2 FYNNEI come from the germline V gene.

This chain uses TRBV28 with TRBJ1-6, with D maybe TRBD1 (6 bases). CDR1 is MDHEN, CDR2 SYDVKM, per germline. The CDR3 has 16 amino acids. Trimming removed 1 base from V and 7 bases from J, with 14 bases in between. CDR3 sequence reads: CASSLFFGQTNSPLHF. As DNA, the CDR3 is TGTGCCAGCAGTTTATTTTTCGGACAGACAAATTCACCCCTCCACTTT.

The rearrangement uses TRBV21-1 and TRBJ2-7; the DNA was not compared with TRBD2, the D call given in the table. TRBV21-1 is an annotated pseudogene. There are 16 residues in the CDR3. CDR3 loop: CASSFRLAGELYEQYF. In DNA form, the CDR3 reads TGTGCCAGCAGCTTCCGACTAGCGGGAGAGCTCTACGAGCAGTACTTC.

The chain joins TRBV6-6 to TRBJ2-5, with TRBD1 matching over 12 bases. Germline loops: CDR1 MNHNY, CDR2 SVGAGI (reference sequence). The junction had 14 bases not matched to a gene; V was cut back by 5 bases and J by 7 bases. This CDR3 comprises 17 residues. The CDR3, as DNA: TGTGCCAGCAGTCCCGGGACAGGGGGCAGATCAGTAGCGACCCAGTACTTC. This sequence encodes CASSPGTGGRSVATQYF.

The V call is TRBV2, the J call TRBJ1-5, with 7 bases identical to TRBD1. V trimming: 7 bases; J trimming: 6 bases; junction bases outside the gene matches: 9. This CDR3 is built from 14 residues. CDR1 is SNHLY, CDR2 FYNNEI, per germline. The CDR3 loop is CASTLQGRGQPQHF. The CDR3 bases are TGTGCCAGCACCCTACAGGGGAGAGGTCAGCCCCAGCATTTT.

This clone has just a few counts. The genes are TRBV19 and TRBJ2-1; tentative D call: TRBD2 (5 bases). Trimming stripped 3 bases from V and 9 bases from J, with 15 bases between. Germline V CDR1 and CDR2: LNHDA, SQIVND (reference sequence). CDR3 length: 14 residues. CDR3 loop: CASSILDLGSEQFF. The CDR3 nucleotides read TGTGCCAGTAGTATCCTCGACTTGGGGAGTGAGCAGTTCTTC.

This clone was counted once. The genes are TRBV6-5 and TRBJ1-1; D unclear. V was shortened by 2 bases and J by 1 base, with 8 bases between the two germline ends. Germline V gene sequence: CDR1 MNHEY, CDR2 SVGAGI. CDR3 length: 14 amino acids. CDR3 nucleotide sequence: TGTGCCAGCAGTTACACCACAGCGAACACTGAAGCTTTCTTT. Its translation: CASSYTTANTEAFF.

This chain links TRBV4-1 with TRBJ2-7; 7 positions match TRBD1. Germline V CDR1 and CDR2: MGHRA, YSYEKL. This CDR3 region has 15 residues. V was clipped by 1 base and J by 4 bases; unmatched bases: 7. CDR3: CASSQVFPGGYEQYF. In DNA, the CDR3 is TGCGCCAGCAGCCAAGTTTTTCCAGGGGGATACGAGCAGTACTTC.

The rearrangement joins TRBV18 to TRBJ1-1, with D perhaps TRBD1 (6 bases). CDR3 length: 16 amino acids. Per the germline V gene, CDR1 is KGHSH and CDR2 is LQKENI. With 3 bases removed from V and 0 bases from J, the gap between germline ends came to 14 bases. The CDR3 spells CASSPPPGHLNTEAFF. The CDR3 DNA is TGTGCCAGCTCACCCCCACCGGGACACCTGAACACTGAAGCTTTCTTT.

This chain links TRBV4-2 with TRBJ2-1, with TRBD2 identical over 10 bases. This CDR3 has 14 amino acids. Germline assignment: CDR1 LGHNA and CDR2 YNFKEQ. The ends lost 1 base at V and 8 bases at J; junction bases unmatched: 2. CDR3 amino acids: CASSQGLAGYEQFF. In nucleotides, the CDR3 is TGTGCCAGCAGCCAAGGACTAGCGGGCTATGAGCAGTTCTTC.

This chain links TRBV7-9 with TRBJ2-3; TRBD1 is a possible D gene (5 bases). Germline V gives CDR1 SEHNR, CDR2 FQNEAQ (reference sequence). The CDR3 runs 12 residues. V lost 5 bases to trimming and J lost 5 bases, with 8 bases between them. DNA of the CDR3: TGTGCCAGCAGCCCACAGGAAGATACGCAGTATTTT. Translating it yields CASSPQEDTQYF. Combining the CDR3 with reference TRBV7-9 and TRBJ2-3 gives the whole variable domain DTGVSQNPRHKITKRGQNVTFRCDPISEHNRLYWYRQTLGQGPEFLTYFQNEAQLEKSRLLSDRFSAERPKGSFSTLEIQRTEQGDSAMYLCASSPQEDTQYFGPGTRLTVL.

This CDR3 is CASSGTQNTEAFF. CDR3 coding DNA: TGTGCCAGCAGTGGTACACAGAACACTGAAGCTTTCTTT. The chain links TRBV2 to TRBJ1-1; D is unresolved. Trimming stripped 4 bases from V and 1 base from J, with 7 bases between. CDR3 length: 13 residues. Germline V lookup: CDR1 SNHLY, CDR2 FYNNEI.